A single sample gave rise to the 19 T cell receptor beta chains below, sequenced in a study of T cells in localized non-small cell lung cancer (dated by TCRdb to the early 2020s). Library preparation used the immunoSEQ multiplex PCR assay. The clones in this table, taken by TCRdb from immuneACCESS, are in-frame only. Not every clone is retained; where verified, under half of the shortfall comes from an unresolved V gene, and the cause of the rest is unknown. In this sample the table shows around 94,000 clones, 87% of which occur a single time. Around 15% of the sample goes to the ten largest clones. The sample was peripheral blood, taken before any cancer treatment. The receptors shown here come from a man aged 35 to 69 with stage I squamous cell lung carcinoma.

The CDR3 loop reads CASSLPRAANYGYTF. The DNA for the CDR3 is TGTGCCAGCAGCTTGCCCCGGGCCGCCAACTATGGCTACACCTTC. J is TRBJ1-2 and V is TRBV7-2; D not certain. V lost 3 bases to trimming and J lost 2 bases, with 13 bases between them. This CDR3 is 15 amino acids long. Germline V gene lookup returns CDR1 SGHTA and CDR2 FQGNSA.

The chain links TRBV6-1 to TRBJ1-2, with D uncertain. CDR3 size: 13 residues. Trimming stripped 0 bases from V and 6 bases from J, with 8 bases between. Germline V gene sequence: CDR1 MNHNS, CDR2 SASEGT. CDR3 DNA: TGTGCCAGCAGTGAAGCACGTGCTAATGGCTACACCTTC. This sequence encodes CASSEARANGYTF.

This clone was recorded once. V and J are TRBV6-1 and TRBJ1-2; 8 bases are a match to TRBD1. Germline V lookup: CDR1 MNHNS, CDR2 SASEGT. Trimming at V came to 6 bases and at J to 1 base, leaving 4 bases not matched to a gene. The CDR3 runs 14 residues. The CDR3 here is CASRTDRVNYGYTF. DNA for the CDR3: TGTGCCAGCAGGACGGACAGGGTTAACTATGGCTACACCTTC.

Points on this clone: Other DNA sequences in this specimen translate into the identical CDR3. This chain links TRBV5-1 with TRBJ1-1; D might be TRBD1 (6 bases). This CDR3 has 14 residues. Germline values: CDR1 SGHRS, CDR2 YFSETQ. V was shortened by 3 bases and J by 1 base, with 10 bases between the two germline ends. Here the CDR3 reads CASSSQGGNTEAFF. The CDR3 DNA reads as TGCGCCAGCAGCTCACAGGGCGGGAACACTGAAGCTTTCTTT.

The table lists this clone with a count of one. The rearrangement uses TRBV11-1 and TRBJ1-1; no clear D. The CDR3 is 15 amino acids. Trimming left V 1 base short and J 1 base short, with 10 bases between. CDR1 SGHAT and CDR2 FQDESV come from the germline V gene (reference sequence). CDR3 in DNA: TGTGCCAGCAGCTTAGAGGCAGAGAGGAACACTGAAGCTTTCTTT. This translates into CASSLEAERNTEAFF.

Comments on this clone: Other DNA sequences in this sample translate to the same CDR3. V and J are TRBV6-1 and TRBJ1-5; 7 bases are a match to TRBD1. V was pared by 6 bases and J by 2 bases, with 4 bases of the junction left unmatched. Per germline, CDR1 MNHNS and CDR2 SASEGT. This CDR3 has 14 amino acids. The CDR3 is CASSAGGGNQPQHF. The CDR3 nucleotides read TGTGCCAGCAGCGCAGGGGGTGGCAATCAGCCCCAGCATTTT.

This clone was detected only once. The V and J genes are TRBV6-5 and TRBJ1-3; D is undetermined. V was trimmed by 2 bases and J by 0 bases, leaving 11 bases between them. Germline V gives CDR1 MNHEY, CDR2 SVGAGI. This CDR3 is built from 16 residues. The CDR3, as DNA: TGTGCCAGCAGTTACGATACTCAGGTCTCTGGAAACACCATATATTTT. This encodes CASSYDTQVSGNTIYF.

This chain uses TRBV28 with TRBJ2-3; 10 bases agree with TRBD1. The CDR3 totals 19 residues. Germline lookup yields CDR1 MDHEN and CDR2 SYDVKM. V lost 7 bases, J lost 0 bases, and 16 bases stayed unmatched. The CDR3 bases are TGTGCCAGCAAAGTTCAAGCTTTCCGGGACAGGGGTAGCACAGATACGCAGTATTTT. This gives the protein CASKVQAFRDRGSTDTQYF.

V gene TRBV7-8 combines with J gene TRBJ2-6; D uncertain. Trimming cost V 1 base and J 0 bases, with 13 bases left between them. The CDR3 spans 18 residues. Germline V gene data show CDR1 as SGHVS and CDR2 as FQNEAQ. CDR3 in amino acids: CASSLDRFGASGANVLTF. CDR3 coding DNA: TGTGCCAGCAGCTTAGACCGGTTTGGCGCCTCTGGGGCCAACGTCCTGACTTTC.

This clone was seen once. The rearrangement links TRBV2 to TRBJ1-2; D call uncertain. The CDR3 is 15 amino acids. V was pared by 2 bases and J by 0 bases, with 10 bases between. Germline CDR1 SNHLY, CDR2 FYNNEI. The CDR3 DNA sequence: TGTGCCAGCAGTGAAAATCTGGGTACTAACTATGGCTACACCTTC. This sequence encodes CASSENLGTNYGYTF.

The CDR3 bases are TGTGCCAGCAGCCCTCGGCTGGCGGCGAAACCCCTCCACTTT. It translates to CASSPRLAAKPLHF. J is TRBJ1-6 and V is TRBV5-8; D is undetermined. Germline CDR1 reads SGHTS; CDR2 reads YDEGEE. The CDR3 has 14 residues. The V and J ends lost 4 bases and 12 bases respectively, with 17 bases between them.

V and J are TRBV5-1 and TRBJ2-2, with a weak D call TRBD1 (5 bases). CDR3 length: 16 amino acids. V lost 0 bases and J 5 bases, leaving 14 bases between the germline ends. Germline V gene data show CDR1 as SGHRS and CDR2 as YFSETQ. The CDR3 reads CASSLGRGTTTGELFF. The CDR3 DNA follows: TGCGCCAGCAGCTTGGGTAGGGGTACGACAACCGGGGAGCTGTTTTTT.

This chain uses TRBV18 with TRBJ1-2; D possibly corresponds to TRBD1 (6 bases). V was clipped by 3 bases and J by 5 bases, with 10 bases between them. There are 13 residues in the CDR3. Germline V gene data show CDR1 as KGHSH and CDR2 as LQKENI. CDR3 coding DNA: TGTGCCAGCTCACCCGGACAGCATTATGGCTACACCTTC. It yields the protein CASSPGQHYGYTF.

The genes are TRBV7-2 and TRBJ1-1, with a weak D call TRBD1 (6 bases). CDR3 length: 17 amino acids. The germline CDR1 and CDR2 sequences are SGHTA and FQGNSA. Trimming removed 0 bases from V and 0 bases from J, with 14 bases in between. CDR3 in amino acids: CASSLAYSWDMNTEAFF. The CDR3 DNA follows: TGTGCCAGCAGCTTAGCATACAGTTGGGACATGAACACTGAAGCTTTCTTT.

For the CDR3, the DNA is TGTGCCAGCAGTCGTGACAGGAACACTGAAGCTTTCTTT. Translation gives CASSRDRNTEAFF. J is TRBJ1-1 and V is TRBV27; maybe TRBD1 (5 bases). This CDR3 contains 13 residues. Looked up from germline, CDR1 is MNHEY and CDR2 is SMNVEV (reference sequence). The V end was cut by 5 bases, the J end by 1 base, with 8 bases between.

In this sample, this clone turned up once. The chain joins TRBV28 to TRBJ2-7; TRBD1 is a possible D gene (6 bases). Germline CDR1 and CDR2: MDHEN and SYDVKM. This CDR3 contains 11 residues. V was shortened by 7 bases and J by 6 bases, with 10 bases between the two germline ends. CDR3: CASNLGGEQYF. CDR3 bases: TGTGCCAGCAACCTAGGGGGCGAGCAGTACTTC.

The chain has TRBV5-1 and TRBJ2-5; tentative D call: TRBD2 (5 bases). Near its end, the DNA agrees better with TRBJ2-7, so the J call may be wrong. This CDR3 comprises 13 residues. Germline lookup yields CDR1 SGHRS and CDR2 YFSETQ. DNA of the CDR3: TGCGCCAGCAGCTTGAACCGGGGCTACGAGCAGTACTTC. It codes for CASSLNRGYEQYF.

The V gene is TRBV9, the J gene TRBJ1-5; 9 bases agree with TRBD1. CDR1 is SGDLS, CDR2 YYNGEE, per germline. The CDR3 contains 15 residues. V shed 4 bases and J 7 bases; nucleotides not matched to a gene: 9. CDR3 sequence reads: CASSLDGQGNQPQHF. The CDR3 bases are TGTGCCAGCAGCCTGGACGGACAGGGGAACCAGCCCCAGCATTTT.

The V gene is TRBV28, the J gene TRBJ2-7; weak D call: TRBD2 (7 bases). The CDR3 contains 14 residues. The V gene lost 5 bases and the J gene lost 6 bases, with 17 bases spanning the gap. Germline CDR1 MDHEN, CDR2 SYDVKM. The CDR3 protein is CASSVPGGGGEQYF. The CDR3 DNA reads TGTGCCAGCAGTGTTCCCGGGGGCGGGGGCGAGCAGTACTTC. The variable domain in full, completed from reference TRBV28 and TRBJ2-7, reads DVKVTQSSRYLVKRTGEKVFLECVQDMDHENMFWYRQDPGLGLRLIYFSYDVKMKEKGDIPEGYSVSREKKERFSLILESASTNQTSMYLCASSVPGGGGEQYFGPGTRLTVT.